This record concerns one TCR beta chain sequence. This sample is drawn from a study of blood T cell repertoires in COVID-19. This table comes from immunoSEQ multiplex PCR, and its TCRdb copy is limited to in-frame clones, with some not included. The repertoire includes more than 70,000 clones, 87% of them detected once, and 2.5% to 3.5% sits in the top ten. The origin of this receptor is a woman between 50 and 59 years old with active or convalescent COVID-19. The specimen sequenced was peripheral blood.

In DNA, the CDR3 is TGTGCCAGCAGCAACCCCGGCAGGGGCGAGCAGTACTTC. This codes for CASSNPGRGEQYF. This chain joins TRBV12-3 or TRBV12-4 and TRBJ2-7; a weak D match, TRBD1 (6 bases). The CDR3 loop spans 13 amino acids. Between the trimmed V and J ends, which lost 6 bases and 6 bases, there was a span of 15 bases.